The rows below give T cell receptor beta chains drawn from one sample of a study of a mutant IDH1 vaccine in newly diagnosed glioma. The repertoire was sequenced with immunoSEQ multiplex PCR; TCRdb's copy has only in-frame clones and lacks some. The profile shows under 35,000 clones, roughly four fifths of them singletons. Antigens for these TCRs are unknown. Sample: PBMCs, taken from a glioma patient whose treatment included an IDH1 peptide vaccine. These receptors all stem from a man aged 50-60 years with glioma. Both conserved end residues are part of each CDR3. The order of the fields is J gene, clone size, D gene, V gene, CDR3 protein, CDR3 DNA. The D gene is left open where the match is weak. Clone size appears in some rows only: once, few, many, or a class for an expanded clone.

J gene: TRBJ2-7
clone size: -
D gene: -
V gene: TRBV6-4
CDR3 protein: CASTGTVTYEQYF
CDR3 DNA: TGTGCCAGTACCGGGACGGTCACCTACGAGCAGTACTTC

J gene: TRBJ1-1
clone size: once
D gene: -
V gene: TRBV7-2
CDR3 protein: CASSPQTEAFF
CDR3 DNA: TGTGCCAGCAGCCCGCAAACTGAAGCTTTCTTT

J gene: TRBJ2-7
clone size: -
D gene: -
V gene: TRBV5-6
CDR3 protein: CASSERTANSYEQYF
CDR3 DNA: TGTGCCAGCAGCGAGAGGACAGCAAACTCCTACGAGCAGTACTTC

J gene: TRBJ2-3
clone size: once
D gene: -
V gene: TRBV9
CDR3 protein: CASSVSPRKDTQYF
CDR3 DNA: TGTGCCAGCAGCGTAAGTCCCCGAAAGGATACGCAGTATTTT

J gene: TRBJ2-1
clone size: -
D gene: -
V gene: TRBV6-6
CDR3 protein: CASSRRFDGNEQFF
CDR3 DNA: TGTGCCAGCAGTAGGAGGTTTGACGGCAATGAGCAGTTCTTC

J gene: TRBJ1-5
clone size: few
D gene: -
V gene: TRBV2
CDR3 protein: CASSGTHSNQPQHF
CDR3 DNA: TGTGCCAGCAGCGGGACACATAGCAATCAGCCCCAGCATTTT

J gene: TRBJ2-7
clone size: -
D gene: -
V gene: TRBV30
CDR3 protein: CAFNPGTQTMEQYF
CDR3 DNA: TGTGCCTTTAACCCCGGGACTCAGACTATGGAGCAGTACTTC

J gene: TRBJ1-1
clone size: -
D gene: -
V gene: TRBV6-1
CDR3 protein: CASPDPNPMNTEAFF
CDR3 DNA: TGTGCCAGCCCGGACCCCAATCCGATGAACACTGAAGCTTTCTTT

J gene: TRBJ2-1
clone size: once
D gene: -
V gene: TRBV19
CDR3 protein: CASSSDSYNEQFF
CDR3 DNA: TGTGCCAGTAGTAGTGACAGCTACAATGAGCAGTTCTTC

J gene: TRBJ1-5
clone size: once
D gene: -
V gene: TRBV6-6
CDR3 protein: CASSWDPYQPQHF
CDR3 DNA: TGTGCCAGCAGTTGGGACCCTTATCAGCCCCAGCATTTT

J gene: TRBJ2-5
clone size: once
D gene: -
V gene: TRBV2
CDR3 protein: CASAPETQYF
CDR3 DNA: TGTGCCAGCGCACCGGAGACCCAGTACTTC

J gene: TRBJ2-3
clone size: medium-sized
D gene: TRBD1
V gene: TRBV6-1
CDR3 protein: CASSAGQGADTQYF
CDR3 DNA: TGTGCCAGCAGTGCGGGACAGGGGGCAGATACGCAGTATTTT

J gene: TRBJ2-7
clone size: -
D gene: TRBD1
V gene: TRBV28
CDR3 protein: CASSSRQGDNEQYF
CDR3 DNA: TGTGCCAGCAGTTCCCGACAGGGCGACAACGAGCAGTACTTC

J gene: TRBJ1-1
clone size: -
D gene: -
V gene: TRBV10-3
CDR3 protein: CAIAGATEAFF
CDR3 DNA: TGTGCCATCGCAGGGGCGACTGAAGCTTTCTTT

J gene: TRBJ1-4
clone size: -
D gene: -
V gene: TRBV5-6
CDR3 protein: CASSLGPGTTNEKLFF
CDR3 DNA: TGTGCCAGCAGCTTGGGTCCGGGGACAACTAATGAAAAACTGTTTTTT

J gene: TRBJ1-1
clone size: -
D gene: -
V gene: TRBV20-1
CDR3 protein: CSASDGTEAFF
CDR3 DNA: TGCAGTGCTTCAGATGGGACTGAAGCTTTCTTT

J gene: TRBJ2-7
clone size: once
D gene: -
V gene: TRBV29-1
CDR3 protein: CSVPGTTYEQYF
CDR3 DNA: TGCAGCGTTCCGGGTACTACCTACGAGCAGTACTTC

J gene: TRBJ1-2
clone size: -
D gene: -
V gene: TRBV11-2
CDR3 protein: CASSSGGLADGYTF
CDR3 DNA: TGTGCCAGCAGCTCGGGGGGTCTAGCGGATGGCTACACCTTC

J gene: TRBJ2-7
clone size: -
D gene: TRBD2
V gene: TRBV6-5
CDR3 protein: CASSSTTGLAYEQYF
CDR3 DNA: TGTGCCAGCAGTTCGACCACGGGACTAGCTTACGAGCAGTACTTC

J gene: TRBJ2-1
clone size: few
D gene: -
V gene: TRBV4-2
CDR3 protein: CASSSGGNEQFF
CDR3 DNA: TGTGCCAGCAGCAGTGGGGGGAATGAGCAGTTCTTC

J gene: TRBJ2-7
clone size: -
D gene: TRBD2
V gene: TRBV7-2
CDR3 protein: CASTTLGGEQYF
CDR3 DNA: TGTGCCAGCACCACTCTCGGGGGGGAACAGTACTTC

J gene: TRBJ1-1
clone size: -
D gene: -
V gene: TRBV29-1
CDR3 protein: CSARDGYEAFF
CDR3 DNA: TGCAGCGCCCGGGACGGATATGAAGCTTTCTTT

J gene: TRBJ2-2
clone size: few
D gene: -
V gene: TRBV7-2
CDR3 protein: CASSVRGAGTGELFF
CDR3 DNA: TGTGCCAGCAGCGTCAGGGGCGCAGGCACCGGGGAGCTGTTTTTT

J gene: TRBJ2-3
clone size: -
D gene: -
V gene: TRBV7-6
CDR3 protein: CASSLARLGDTQYF
CDR3 DNA: TGTGCCAGCAGCTTAGCTCGACTAGGGGATACGCAGTATTTT

J gene: TRBJ1-1
clone size: -
D gene: TRBD1
V gene: TRBV10-3
CDR3 protein: CAISVTGAASTEAFF
CDR3 DNA: TGTGCCATCAGTGTAACAGGGGCAGCATCCACTGAAGCTTTCTTT

J gene: TRBJ1-4
clone size: -
D gene: -
V gene: TRBV6-1
CDR3 protein: CASSEEGRELFF
CDR3 DNA: TGTGCCAGCAGTGAGGAGGGGCGGGAACTGTTTTTT